Listed below are T cell receptor beta chains from one sample, sequenced in a study of OX40 agonist ivuxolimab in advanced cancers. TCRdb's table, derived via immunoSEQ multiplex PCR, lists solely in-frame clones and lacks some. The data contain fewer than 65,000 clones, about 85% of them seen just once; the ten biggest clones take up approximately 0.32%. The specimen was CD4+ or CD8+ T cells sorted from blood, collected in a trial of the OX40 agonist ivuxolimab. The source of these receptors is an adult with an advanced solid tumor such as melanoma, head and neck, liver or kidney cancer. Each CDR3 is given with its conserved first and last residue. A D gene is named only where the DNA matches it firmly. Some rows have no size entry. The others give once, few or many, or a class for an expanded clone.

d_gene	abundance	v_gene	j_gene	CDR3aa	CDR3nt
TRBD1	.	TRBV29-1	TRBJ2-5	CSGGQGGWETQYF	TGCAGCGGGGGACAGGGCGGATGGGAGACCCAGTACTTC
.	few	TRBV5-1	TRBJ1-1	CASSPATTGNTEAFF	TGCGCCAGCAGCCCAGCAACGACAGGAAACACTGAAGCTTTCTTT
TRBD1	.	TRBV29-1	TRBJ1-2	CSVEPTGRYGYTF	TGCAGCGTTGAACCGACAGGGAGATACGGCTACACCTTC
.	.	TRBV19	TRBJ2-3	CASSLGGPPTDTQYF	TGTGCCAGTAGTCTTGGTGGGCCCCCTACAGATACGCAGTATTTT
.	.	TRBV7-2	TRBJ1-6	CASSLRVQGTSPLHF	TGTGCCAGCAGCTTACGTGTACAGGGCACCTCACCCCTCCACTTT
TRBD2	.	TRBV5-1	TRBJ2-5	CASSPGLAGQETQYF	TGCGCCAGCAGCCCGGGACTAGCGGGGCAAGAGACCCAGTACTTC
.	few	TRBV10-2	TRBJ2-1	CASRGQEGPQFF	TGCGCCAGCAGAGGACAAGAGGGCCCGCAGTTCTTC
.	.	TRBV7-2	TRBJ2-1	CASSSGWGNEQFF	TGTGCCAGCAGCTCCGGTTGGGGCAATGAGCAGTTCTTC
TRBD2	.	TRBV11-1	TRBJ2-3	CASTPHILAGSTDTQYF	TGTGCCAGCACTCCTCACATACTAGCGGGAAGCACAGATACGCAGTATTTT
TRBD1	.	TRBV19	TRBJ2-2	CASTPTGPGELFF	TGTGCCAGTACCCCGACAGGGCCCGGGGAGCTGTTTTTT
.	.	TRBV6-1	TRBJ2-1	CASSESTDPFF	TGTGCCAGCAGTGAATCCACAGACCCCTTCTTC
.	.	TRBV19	TRBJ2-4	CATEGGTKNIQYF	TGTGCCACCGAAGGGGGAACCAAAAACATTCAGTACTTC
TRBD1	.	TRBV19	TRBJ2-7	CASSPQQGAGSYEQYF	TGTGCCAGTAGTCCCCAACAGGGGGCTGGATCCTACGAGCAGTACTTC
.	.	TRBV12-5	TRBJ2-7	CASGPDFNGEQYF	TGTGCTAGTGGTCCCGACTTTAATGGCGAGCAGTACTTC
.	.	TRBV19	TRBJ2-1	CASKGGVYYNEQFF	TGTGCCAGTAAAGGGGGGGTATACTACAATGAGCAGTTCTTC
TRBD1	.	TRBV6-6	TRBJ1-2	CASSPGTGGQGGGYTF	TGTGCCAGCAGTCCCGGGACAGGGGGCCAGGGAGGTGGCTACACCTTC
.	.	TRBV19	TRBJ2-7	CASSIGQFNYEQYF	TGTGCCAGTAGTATAGGCCAGTTCAACTACGAGCAGTACTTC
TRBD2	few	TRBV7-9	TRBJ2-7	CASSHPGTSGLYEQYF	TGTGCCAGCAGCCACCCAGGGACTAGCGGGCTCTACGAGCAGTACTTC
.	.	TRBV2	TRBJ2-5	CASSGPNDRETQYF	TGTGCCAGCAGTGGGCCCAACGACCGGGAGACCCAGTACTTC
.	.	TRBV18	TRBJ1-1	CASSVQNTEAFF	TGTGCCAGCTCAGTACAGAACACTGAAGCTTTCTTT